This T cell receptor beta chain was recovered during a study of beta chain features in type 1 diabetes. Expressed TCRB transcripts were sequenced after all isolated RNA was converted to cDNA. The repertoire was sequenced with immunoSEQ multiplex PCR; TCRdb's copy has only in-frame clones and lacks some. The table shows under 130,000 clones, with 25% to 30% occurring only once. The CDR3 totals 16 residues. The germline V gene encodes CDR1 SGHDT and CDR2 YYEEEE. V was pared by 5 bases and J by 4 bases, with 12 bases of the junction left unmatched. Comments on this clone: Its antigen is not identified.

The study, taken as a whole, reports: Type 1 diabetes patients had moderately but significantly shorter TCRB CDR3s in all four CD4+ subsets.

Without exception, sorted populations had purity beyond 95%. The rearrangement uses TRBV5-6 and TRBJ1-1, with TRBD1 matching 9 bases. The receptor was isolated from a woman under 30 with type 1 diabetes. The material sequenced was central memory CD4+ T cells from blood. The CDR3 loop is CASRQGQGGLGTEAFF. The CDR3 nucleotides read TGTGCCAGCAGGCAGGGACAGGGCGGGTTGGGCACTGAAGCTTTCTTT.